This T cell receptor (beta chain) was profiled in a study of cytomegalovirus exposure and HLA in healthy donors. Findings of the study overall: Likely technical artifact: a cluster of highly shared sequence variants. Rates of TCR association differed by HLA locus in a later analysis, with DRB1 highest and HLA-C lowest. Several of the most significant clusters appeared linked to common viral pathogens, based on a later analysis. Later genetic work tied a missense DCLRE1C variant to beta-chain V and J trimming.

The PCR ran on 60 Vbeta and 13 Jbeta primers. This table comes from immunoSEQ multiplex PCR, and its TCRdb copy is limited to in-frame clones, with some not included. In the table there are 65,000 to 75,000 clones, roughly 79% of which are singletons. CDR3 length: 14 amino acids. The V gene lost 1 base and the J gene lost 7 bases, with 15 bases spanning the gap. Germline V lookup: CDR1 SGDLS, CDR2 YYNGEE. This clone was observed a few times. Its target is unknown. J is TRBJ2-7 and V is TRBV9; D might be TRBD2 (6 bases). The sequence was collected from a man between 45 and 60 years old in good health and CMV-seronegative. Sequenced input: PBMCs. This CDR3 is CASSVSGDPLEQYF. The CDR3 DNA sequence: TGTGCCAGCAGCGTATCGGGGGACCCTTTAGAGCAGTACTTC.